A single sample is the source of the 16 T cell receptor beta chains below, sequenced in a study of radiotherapy plus CTLA-4 blockade in lung cancer. Repertoires were generated with immunoSEQ multiplex PCR, while TCRdb's copy carries only in-frame clones and drops some. The sample has about 70,000 clones, around three quarters seen once; the top ten hold about 10%. Sequencing used peripheral blood, obtained from a patient treated with radiotherapy plus ipilimumab. The receptors come from a human donor with non-small cell lung cancer who had a complete response to radiotherapy plus ipilimumab.

This clone was seen more than once but under ten times. The chain joins TRBV10-3 to TRBJ2-2; the D call may be TRBD1 or TRBD2 (7 bases each). V shed 6 bases and J shed 5 bases, with 16 bases lying between them. Germline V gene data show CDR1 as ENHRY and CDR2 as SYGVKD. The CDR3 has 15 amino acids. CDR3: CAISGRTGGTGELFF. In nucleotides, the CDR3 is TGTGCCATCAGCGGGAGGACAGGAGGGACCGGGGAGCTGTTTTTT.

This chain links TRBV6-1 with TRBJ1-4; no firm D call. Trimming cost V 7 bases and J 7 bases, with 16 bases left between them. The CDR3 extends over 14 amino acids. Germline CDR1 and CDR2: MNHNS and SASEGT. The CDR3 is CASTLSRVGEKLFF. The DNA for the CDR3 is TGTGCCAGCACCTTATCCCGGGTGGGTGAAAAACTGTTTTTT.

The rearrangement uses TRBV2 and TRBJ2-1; 7 bases are shared with TRBD1. Germline values: CDR1 SNHLY, CDR2 FYNNEI. V shed 1 base and J 7 bases; nucleotides not matched to a gene: 7. The CDR3 runs 15 residues. CDR3 loop: CASSEGHRGSNEQFF. In nucleotides, the CDR3 is TGTGCCAGCAGTGAAGGCCACAGGGGCTCGAATGAGCAGTTCTTC.

The chain uses TRBV30 and TRBJ1-1; TRBD1 agrees at 8 bases. Germline-derived CDR1 and CDR2 are GTSNPN and SVGIG (reference sequence). V was pared by 2 bases and J by 6 bases, with 5 bases of the junction left unmatched. The CDR3 is made up of 13 amino acids. The CDR3 protein is CAWSPTGGPEAFF. In nucleotides, the CDR3 is TGTGCCTGGAGTCCAACAGGGGGGCCTGAAGCTTTCTTT.

This clone was seen more than once but under ten times. The V and J genes are TRBV6-6 and TRBJ1-2; D possibly corresponds to TRBD1 (6 bases). The CDR3 length is 13 residues. V lost 4 bases, J lost 5 bases, and 11 bases lay in between. CDR1 MNHNY and CDR2 SVGAGI come from the germline V gene (reference sequence). CDR3 protein: CASSSGQTYGYTF. DNA of the CDR3: TGTGCCAGCAGTTCCGGACAGACGTATGGCTACACCTTC.

This chain uses TRBV15 with TRBJ2-3; D may be TRBD2 (6 bases). The CDR3 spans 16 residues. Germline-derived CDR1 and CDR2 are LNHNV and YYDKDF (reference sequence). V was shortened by 3 bases and J by 0 bases, with 13 bases between the two germline ends. The CDR3 sequence is CATSRSREVSTDTQYF. The CDR3 bases are TGTGCCACCAGCAGGTCGAGGGAGGTTAGCACAGATACGCAGTATTTT.

This clone occurred once. This sequence joins TRBV5-1 and TRBJ2-1; D could derive from TRBD1 or TRBD2 (5 bases each). The germline gives CDR1 SGHRS, CDR2 YFSETQ. Trimming shortened V by 0 bases and J by 2 bases, and 9 bases separated the two germline ends. There are 15 residues in the CDR3. In nucleotides, the CDR3 is TGCGCCAGCAGCTTGGAGGGGACGGCCTACAATGAGCAGTTCTTC. Translated, it gives CASSLEGTAYNEQFF.

V is TRBV11-2 and J is TRBJ2-5, with D hard to call. The germline CDR1 and CDR2 sequences are SGHAT and FQNNGV. This CDR3 has 11 amino acids. V was clipped by 8 bases and J by 3 bases, with 7 bases between them. The CDR3, as DNA: TGTGCCAGCCTCGAGGAAGAGACCCAGTACTTC. Its translation is CASLEEETQYF.

CDR3: CASSSGQHNEQFF. In DNA, the CDR3 is TGTGCCAGCAGCTCGGGACAGCACAATGAGCAGTTCTTC. This chain joins TRBV11-3 and TRBJ2-1; 7 bases map to TRBD1. V shed 4 bases, J shed 5 bases, and the junction held 2 bases outside the gene matches. Germline V gives CDR1 SGHNT, CDR2 YENEEA. CDR3 length: 13 residues.

V gene TRBV6-1 combines with J gene TRBJ2-7; 10 bases agree with TRBD2. The V and J ends lost 6 bases and 7 bases, in that order; junction bases with no gene match: 12. CDR1 MNHNS and CDR2 SASEGT come from the germline V gene. This CDR3 comprises 15 residues. The DNA for the CDR3 is TGTGCCAGCAGCCAAGTGTCTAGCGGGGGCCGGGAGCAGTACTTC. It yields the protein CASSQVSSGGREQYF.

The chain carries TRBV11-2 and TRBJ1-2, with D maybe TRBD1 (5 bases). The CDR3 consists of 13 residues. Per the germline V gene, CDR1 is SGHAT and CDR2 is FQNNGV. The ends were cut back, 5 bases at V and 4 bases at J, with 11 bases in the middle. This CDR3 reads CASSPQGAYGYTF. CDR3 in DNA: TGTGCCAGCAGCCCGCAGGGAGCCTATGGCTACACCTTC.

The V call is TRBV27, the J call TRBJ2-1; tentative D call: TRBD2 (6 bases). With 0 bases removed from V and 2 bases from J, the gap between germline ends came to 11 bases. Germline assignment: CDR1 MNHEY and CDR2 SMNVEV (reference sequence). This CDR3 spans 16 amino acids. The CDR3 is CASSLSLAPTYNEQFF. CDR3 DNA sequence: TGTGCCAGCAGTTTATCGCTAGCGCCCACCTACAATGAGCAGTTCTTC.

The chain combines TRBV19 with TRBJ2-2; the match to TRBD1 covers 10 bases. The V segment lost 4 bases and the J segment 5 bases; nucleotides outside the gene matches: 1. Germline lookup yields CDR1 LNHDA and CDR2 SQIVND (reference sequence). The CDR3 extends over 14 amino acids. The DNA for the CDR3 is TGTGCCAGTAGTAAGGGACAGGGGACCGGGGAGCTGTTTTTT. Translation: CASSKGQGTGELFF.

This clone is a singleton in its sample. The J gene is TRBJ1-2, the V gene TRBV27; D ambiguous. CDR1 and CDR2 from the germline V gene are MNHEY and SMNVEV (reference sequence). V dropped 5 bases and J dropped 1 base, with 11 bases sitting between them. The CDR3 has 14 residues. As DNA, the CDR3 is TGTGCCAGCAGTCCCGCGGGGATTAACTATGGCTACACCTTC. Protein sequence: CASSPAGINYGYTF.

This clone was observed a handful of times. The rearrangement uses TRBV7-6 and TRBJ2-1; 12 bases match TRBD1. V shed 4 bases and J 3 bases; nucleotides not matched to a gene: 13. CDR1 is SGHVS and CDR2 is FNYEAQ in the germline V gene. This CDR3 contains 19 residues. This CDR3 is CASSSGTGGTFDLYNEQFF. CDR3 nucleotides: TGTGCCAGCAGCTCAGGGACAGGGGGCACTTTCGACCTCTACAATGAGCAGTTCTTC.

The chain has TRBV18 and TRBJ1-2; D is unresolved. Looked up from germline, CDR1 is KGHSH and CDR2 is LQKENI. This CDR3 is built from 14 residues. Trimming took off 5 bases at V and 2 bases at J, with 12 bases between the two ends. CDR3 sequence reads: CASSESTENYGYTF. CDR3 nucleotide sequence: TGTGCCAGCTCAGAGTCGACGGAGAACTATGGCTACACCTTC.